This T cell receptor beta chain derives from a study of cytomegalovirus exposure and HLA in healthy donors. Researchers ran the PCR with 60 Vbeta and 13 Jbeta primers. Using immunoSEQ multiplex PCR, the repertoire was profiled, and TCRdb retains in-frame clones only, with some absent. The repertoire holds 85,000 to 130,000 clones, with roughly 9.1% as singletons. The CDR3 length is 12 residues. Germline CDR1 and CDR2: MGHDK and SYGVNS. V lost 5 bases and J 5 bases, leaving 7 bases between the germline ends. The genes are TRBV25-1 and TRBJ2-1; D is unresolved. The specimen was PBMCs. This clonotype originated in a man aged 40-50 years in good health and CMV-seropositive. Here the CDR3 DNA reads TGTGCCAGCAGTAACATTGACAATGAGCAGTTCTTC. Translating gives CASSNIDNEQFF.